The present T cell receptor (beta chain) was sequenced within a study of blood T cell repertoires in COVID-19. The protocol was immunoSEQ multiplex PCR, while the TCRdb copy is restricted to in-frame clones and leaves out a portion. The sample has thousands of clones; 84% are singletons. The CDR3 contains 15 residues. V lost 5 bases and J lost 2, with 17 bases in between. Germline CDR1 reads SQVTM; CDR2 reads ANQGSEA. The sample was peripheral blood. This chain links TRBV29-1 with TRBJ2-3, with D maybe TRBD2 (6 bases). The sequence came from a human donor with active COVID-19. The donor label of this sample is uncertain. CDR3: CSVSFWERATDTQYF. In nucleotides, the CDR3 is TGCAGCGTTTCGTTCTGGGAGCGGGCCACAGATACGCAGTATTTT.